These 2 T cell receptor beta chains share one sample of origin, sequenced in a study of blood T cells in healthy people across ages. A second roughly 6 to 12 cycle PCR used barcoded and J-beta primers. Via MiXCR, TCRdb re-called the 5' RACE reads, giving one row per CDR3 protein. The sample contains roughly 2 million distinct CDR3 sequences, about 50% of which appear only once. The sample taken for sequencing was blood. The receptors here all came from a woman aged 35 to 49 in good health.

J is TRBJ2-3 and V is TRBV11-2; 11 positions agree with TRBD1. CDR1 is SGHAT, CDR2 FQNNGV, per germline. J lost 3 bases, V lost 6 bases, and 11 bases had no gene match. The CDR3 covers 17 residues. In nucleotides, the CDR3 is TGTGCCAGCAGGTCCGGACAGGGGGCAGGGGGGACAGATACGCAGTATTTT. Encoded protein: CASRSGQGAGGTDTQYF.

V usage is TRBV10-3 and J usage is TRBJ2-3, with TRBD1 matching 8 bases. The germline gives CDR1 ENHRY, CDR2 SYGVKD. CDR3 length: 17 amino acids. V lost 3 bases, J lost 5 bases, and 13 bases stayed unmatched. CDR3 sequence: CAISETGPGGPLDTQYF. DNA of the CDR3: TGTGCCATCAGTGAAACGGGCCCAGGGGGCCCTTTAGATACGCAGTATTTT.